Presented here are 4 T cell receptor beta chains from one specimen sequenced in a study of blood T cell repertoires in COVID-19. Clones were sequenced by immunoSEQ multiplex PCR, and TCRdb holds only the in-frame ones, with some missing. The repertoire holds around 73,000 clones, with 84% as singletons. Sequencing used peripheral blood. These receptors originate from a human donor in a cohort sampled during active COVID-19.

The rearrangement uses TRBV4-3 and TRBJ1-2; maybe TRBD1 (6 bases). V dropped 2 bases and J dropped 1 base, with 11 bases sitting between them. The CDR3 consists of 15 residues. Germline assignment: CDR1 LGHNA and CDR2 YSLEER. The CDR3 region is CASSQRQVLNYGYTF. In DNA, the CDR3 is TGCGCCAGCAGCCAAAGACAGGTCCTTAACTATGGCTACACCTTC.

This clone was recorded once. The chain joins TRBV11-3 to TRBJ2-1; 7 bases agree with TRBD1. The germline V gene encodes CDR1 SGHNT and CDR2 YENEEA. CDR3 length equals 15 residues. V lost 5 bases to trimming and J lost 0 bases; unmatched junction nucleotides: 4. This chain's CDR3 is CASSLGGASYNEQFF. The CDR3 DNA reads as TGTGCCAGCAGCCTAGGGGGCGCCTCCTACAATGAGCAGTTCTTC. The entire variable domain, with the rest obtained from reference TRBV11-3 and TRBJ2-1, is as follows: EAGVVQSPRYKIIEKKQPVAFWCNPISGHNTLYWYLQNLGQGPELLIRYENEEAVDDSQLPKDRFSAERLKGVDSTLKIQPAELGDSAVYLCASSLGGASYNEQFFGPGTRLTVL.

The CDR3 DNA reads TGTGCCAGCAGCGCCACGGTAAATTCACCCCTCCACTTT. Its protein is CASSATVNSPLHF. The gene calls are TRBV7-3 and TRBJ1-6; D is undetermined. This CDR3 is built from 13 residues. Germline V CDR1 and CDR2: SGHTA, FQGTGA. Trimming pared 5 bases from V and 7 bases from J, leaving 9 bases between.

V and J are TRBV6-4 and TRBJ2-2, with D maybe TRBD2 (5 bases). Germline V lookup: CDR1 MRHNA, CDR2 SNTAGT. This CDR3 is 16 amino acids long. Trimming took 4 bases from V and 7 from J, leaving 19 bases between them. CDR3 in amino acids: CASSARLSPEFGELFF. CDR3 in DNA: TGTGCCAGCAGTGCCCGACTAAGCCCAGAATTCGGGGAGCTGTTTTTT.